One T cell receptor beta chain is described in this entry. V gave up 4 bases and J gave up 7 bases; unmatched junction bases: 4. Germline V gene data show CDR1 as MNHEY and CDR2 as SVGAGI. This CDR3 has 14 residues. The sample belongs to a study of blood T cell repertoires in COVID-19. Study as a whole: COVID-19 samples collected from the United States, Italy and Spain covered acute and convalescent phases. T cells, B-cell-depleted T cells, or PBMCs provided the cDNA or gDNA that served as material.

In the original analysis: By means of reference gene primer amplification, nucleated cell counts were estimated. The table came from immunoSEQ multiplex PCR; TCRdb's copy has only in-frame clones and leaves some out. V and J calls and clone size are as listed in that table; D and trimming were resolved from the DNA. The sample lists roughly 260,000 clones; more than 70% were seen once. Sequenced input: peripheral blood. The gene calls are TRBV6-5 and TRBJ1-2; 12 bases match TRBD1. This receptor was obtained from a woman younger than 30 with acute or convalescent COVID-19. DNA of the CDR3: TGTGCCAGCAGTTCGGGACAGGGGGCTCGTGGCTACACCTTC. Its protein product is CASSSGQGARGYTF.